These 12 T cell receptor beta chains share one sample of origin, sequenced in a study of control samples from healthy donors and cancer patients. Libraries were prepared by immunoSEQ multiplex PCR; TCRdb keeps only in-frame clonotypes and omits some of them. The table shows some 120,000 clones, with around 87% occurring only once. The sample comprised blood. Every receptor here comes from a man aged 60-69 years in good health.

The chain has TRBV19 and TRBJ1-5; 9 positions agree with TRBD1. There are 14 residues in the CDR3. From germline, CDR1 is LNHDA and CDR2 SQIVND (reference sequence). V gave up 3 bases and J gave up 5 bases; unmatched junction bases: 2. CDR3 coding DNA: TGTGCCAGTAGTATGGGACAGGGCCATCAGCCCCAGCATTTT. This gives the protein CASSMGQGHQPQHF.

V gene TRBV3-1 (or the pseudogene TRBV3-2) combines with J gene TRBJ2-3; D not certain. There are 11 residues in the CDR3. Germline CDR1 LGHDT, CDR2 YNNKEL (reference sequence). V gave up 8 bases and J gave up 9 bases, with 12 bases separating them. CDR3 in DNA: TGTGCCAGCCAGAAGGCAACAACGCAGTATTTT. Encoded protein: CASQKATTQYF.

This rearrangement joins TRBV7-2 to TRBJ2-2; possible D gene TRBD2, 5 bases. From germline, CDR1 is SGHTA and CDR2 FQGNSA. The CDR3 has 15 residues. Trimming cost V 3 bases and J 4 bases, with 12 bases left between them. The CDR3 bases are TGTGCCAGCAGCTTGTGGGGTGGGAGCACCGGGGAGCTGTTTTTT. It yields the protein CASSLWGGSTGELFF.

The V gene is TRBV24-1, the J gene TRBJ2-1, with 7 positions matching TRBD1. Germline CDR1 KGHDR, CDR2 SFDVKD. The CDR3 extends over 11 amino acids. With V trimmed by 7 bases and J by 7 bases, 0 bases remained unmatched. The CDR3 region has the DNA TGTGCCACCAGACAGGGGAATGAGCAGTTCTTC. Its translation is CATRQGNEQFF.

The chain has TRBV3-1 (or the pseudogene TRBV3-2) and TRBJ1-5, with D tentatively TRBD1 (5 bases). The CDR3 is 19 residues long. Trimming pared 0 bases from V and 1 base from J, leaving 19 bases between. Germline CDR1 and CDR2: LGHDT and YNNKEL (reference sequence). DNA for the CDR3: TGTGCCAGCAGCCAAGATAAGGAGGGGTCCCCTAGGAGCAATCAGCCCCAGCATTTT. Its protein product is CASSQDKEGSPRSNQPQHF.

The V call is TRBV7-8, the J call TRBJ2-3; no clear D. The V and J ends lost 0 bases and 7 bases respectively, with 11 bases between them. CDR1 and CDR2 from the germline V gene are SGHVS and FQNEAQ. This CDR3 has 14 residues. CDR3 DNA sequence: TGTGCCAGCAGCTTAGCAGAGGTCCAGTATACGCAGTATTTT. Encoded protein: CASSLAEVQYTQYF. The full variable domain, rest sourced from reference TRBV7-8 and TRBJ2-3, is GAGVSQSPRYKVAKRGQDVALRCDPISGHVSLFWYQQALGQGPEFLTYFQNEAQLDKSGLPSDRFFAERPEGSVSTLKIQRTQQEDSAVYLCASSLAEVQYTQYFGPGTRLTVL.

The chain combines TRBV7-6 with TRBJ1-3; D unclear. Trimming removed 2 bases at V and 0 bases at J, with 5 bases between. This CDR3 has 14 amino acids. The germline CDR1 and CDR2 sequences are SGHVS and FNYEAQ. The CDR3 DNA reads as TGTGCCAGCAGCTTAACAGACTCTGGAAACACCATATATTTT. It specifies CASSLTDSGNTIYF. The whole variable domain, filled in from reference TRBV7-6 and TRBJ1-3, reads GAGVSQSPRYKVTKRGQDVALRCDPISGHVSLYWYRQALGQGPEFLTYFNYEAQQDKSGLPNDRFSAERPEGSISTLTIQRTEQRDSAMYRCASSLTDSGNTIYFGEGSWLTVV.

This chain links TRBV27 with TRBJ1-1, with D possibly TRBD1 on 5 matching bases. This CDR3 is built from 13 residues. The V end lost 6 bases, the J end lost 0 bases, and 8 bases lay between the germline ends. Germline CDR1 reads MNHEY; CDR2 reads SMNVEV (reference sequence). CDR3 residues: CASSMTVNTEAFF. The CDR3 DNA reads TGTGCCAGCAGCATGACAGTGAACACTGAAGCTTTCTTT.

The chain carries TRBV28 and TRBJ2-3; D possibly corresponds to TRBD1 (7 bases). V lost 5 bases and J 4 bases, leaving 16 bases between the germline ends. CDR1 is MDHEN and CDR2 is SYDVKM in the germline V gene. This CDR3 is 15 amino acids long. CDR3 in amino acids: CASSPQGRWPDTQYF. The CDR3 nucleotides are TGTGCCAGCAGTCCACAGGGGAGGTGGCCAGATACGCAGTATTTT.

This clone was counted a single time. This rearrangement joins TRBV7-2 to TRBJ2-7; D perhaps matches TRBD1 (6 bases). The ends were cut back, 6 bases at V and 2 bases at J, with 11 bases in the middle. The germline V gene encodes CDR1 SGHTA and CDR2 FQGNSA. The CDR3 has 13 amino acids. CDR3 coding DNA: TGTGCCAGCAGAATTCCAGGGGCCTACGAGCAGTACTTC. Its protein product is CASRIPGAYEQYF. The whole variable domain, remainder taken from reference TRBV7-2 and TRBJ2-7, is GAGVSQSPSNKVTEKGKDVELRCDPISGHTALYWYRQSLGQGLEFLIYFQGNSAPDKSGLPSDRFSAERTGGSVSTLTIQRTQQEDSAVYLCASRIPGAYEQYFGPGTRLTVT.

This sequence joins TRBV7-9 and TRBJ2-7; 10 nucleotides agree with TRBD2. CDR1 and CDR2 (germline): SEHNR, FQNEAQ (reference sequence). The ends lost 3 bases at V and 4 bases at J; junction bases unmatched: 6. The CDR3 sequence is 15 residues long. CDR3 region: CASSFLAGAPYEQYF. DNA of the CDR3: TGTGCCAGCAGCTTTCTAGCGGGGGCCCCATACGAGCAGTACTTC.

This sequence joins TRBV14 and TRBJ1-1; the match to TRBD1 covers 7 bases. The CDR3 covers 13 residues. Trimming cost V 2 bases and J 9 bases; bases outside gene matches: 6. Germline-derived CDR1 and CDR2 are SGHDN and FVKESK. CDR3 in amino acids: CASSQLQGSKAFF. The CDR3 nucleotides are TGTGCCAGCAGCCAACTACAGGGGTCCAAAGCTTTCTTT.